This T cell receptor (beta chain) was retrieved from a study of blood T cell repertoires in COVID-19. Study as a whole: The United States, Italy and Spain provided the acute and convalescent COVID-19 samples. T cells, B-cell-depleted T cells, or PBMCs provided the cDNA or gDNA that served as material.

Germline assignment: CDR1 SQVTM and CDR2 ANQGSEA. This CDR3 is 12 amino acids long. J was trimmed by 11 bases and V by 7 bases; bases with no gene match: 9. Libraries were prepared by immunoSEQ multiplex PCR; TCRdb keeps only in-frame clonotypes and omits some of them. In the table there are 20,000 to 25,000 clones, approximately 92% of which are singletons. V usage is TRBV29-1 and J usage is TRBJ1-5; 9 bases agree with TRBD1. This TCR was sampled from a human donor in a cohort sampled during active COVID-19. Source material: peripheral blood. The CDR3 protein is CSARTGVGAQHF. CDR3 bases: TGCAGCGCCCGGACAGGGGTTGGGGCCCAGCATTTT.